This T cell receptor (beta chain) is drawn from a study of monozygotic twins with inflammatory bowel disease. CDR1 is MNHNY and CDR2 is SVGAGI in the germline V gene (reference sequence). The CDR3 runs to 14 residues. Study findings and constraints: Healthy co-twins exceeded IBD patients in TCRbeta diversity as measured by inverse Simpson.

As concerns this clonotype: The antigen is undetermined.

The authors made each sample's cDNA in eight separate reactions. Amplification used two nested PCRs: roughly 15 cycles, then 9 cycles, on TCRalpha/TCRbeta cDNA. TCRdb reprocessed the 5' RACE reads and keeps a single row for each CDR3 protein, giving no DNA. The sample's table shows more than 350,000 distinct CDR3 sequences. Sequencing was performed on blood. The V gene is TRBV6-6, the J gene TRBJ2-7; TCRdb proposes TRBD2, but this gene call is untestable without DNA. This receptor was obtained from a human donor with ulcerative colitis or Crohn's disease, or a healthy co-twin of an affected twin (not recorded which). CDR3: CASSLRGTTYEQYF.